This entry lists 26 T cell receptor beta chains sequenced from one sample in a study of lymphopenia after photon versus proton radiotherapy. TCRdb's table, derived via immunoSEQ multiplex PCR, lists solely in-frame clones and lacks some. The sample gives 26,000 or so clones, around 81% of which show up once; approximately 31% is in the top ten. The source was peripheral blood, collected from a patient treated with photon-based radiotherapy. The receptors shown here come from a man aged 50 or older with gastric cancer.

A single count supports this clone. This chain uses TRBV6-1 with TRBJ1-1, with 9 positions matching TRBD1. There are 13 residues in the CDR3. The V gene end was trimmed by 5 bases and the J gene end by 7 bases; junction bases not matched to a gene: 5. Germline CDR1 and CDR2: MNHNS and SASEGT. The CDR3 loop reads CASSIRTGDEAFF. In nucleotides, the CDR3 is TGTGCCAGCAGTATAAGGACAGGGGATGAAGCTTTCTTT.

This clone was detected a few times. The CDR3 loop reads CASSHSRGLVNTEAFF. The CDR3 DNA reads TGTGCCAGCAGCCACTCCAGGGGGCTCGTGAACACTGAAGCTTTCTTT. The chain is built from TRBV7-2 and TRBJ1-1, with 8 positions matching TRBD1. CDR3 size: 16 residues. The germline gives CDR1 SGHTA, CDR2 FQGNSA. J was trimmed by 0 bases and V by 5 bases; bases with no gene match: 8.

The V call is TRBV30, the J call TRBJ1-2; no clear D gene. Trimming pared 4 bases from V and 2 bases from J, leaving 8 bases between. The CDR3 covers 12 residues. Germline CDR1 and CDR2: GTSNPN and SVGIG (reference sequence). The CDR3 region is CAWTEQNYGYTF. The CDR3 bases are TGTGCCTGGACGGAACAGAACTATGGCTACACCTTC.

This chain links TRBV19 with TRBJ2-3; D not certain. V lost 5 bases, J lost 5 bases, and 11 bases lay in between. The CDR3 sequence is 13 residues long. CDR1 is LNHDA and CDR2 is SQIVND in the germline V gene (reference sequence). CDR3 DNA sequence: TGTGCCAGTAGTCCGGGTCGAGGAGATACGCAGTATTTT. Its translation: CASSPGRGDTQYF.

The chain carries TRBV11-2 and TRBJ2-7; 13 bases fit TRBD2. V shed 4 bases and J 0 bases; nucleotides not matched to a gene: 6. The CDR3 is made up of 17 amino acids. Per the germline V gene, CDR1 is SGHAT and CDR2 is FQNNGV. DNA of the CDR3: TGTGCCAGCAGCTACGGGACTAGCGGGGTTAGCTCCTACGAGCAGTACTTC. It specifies CASSYGTSGVSSYEQYF. The full variable domain, its missing parts supplied by reference TRBV11-2 and TRBJ2-7, is EAGVAQSPRYKIIEKRQSVAFWCNPISGHATLYWYQQILGQGPKLLIQFQNNGVVDDSQLPKDRFSAERLKGVDSTLKIQPAKLEDSAVYLCASSYGTSGVSSYEQYFGPGTRLTVT.

The CDR3 protein is CASSPNGAGGGDTQYF. CDR3 in DNA: TGCGCCAGCAGCCCCAACGGAGCGGGGGGAGGAGATACGCAGTATTTT. V gene TRBV4-3 combines with J gene TRBJ2-3, with 9 positions matching TRBD2. The CDR3 sequence is 16 residues long. The germline V gene has CDR1 LGHNA and CDR2 YSLEER. V gave up 4 bases and J gave up 5 bases; unmatched junction bases: 10.

This chain joins TRBV28 and TRBJ1-1; D might be TRBD1 (5 bases). CDR1 MDHEN and CDR2 SYDVKM come from the germline V gene. The CDR3 extends over 11 amino acids. The germline V and J ends were trimmed by 7 bases and 10 bases, with 13 bases remaining between them. In DNA, the CDR3 is TGTGCCAGCACTCCGGGGAGGGGAGCTTTCTTT. Amino acid sequence: CASTPGRGAFF.

The V call is TRBV19, the J call TRBJ2-2; either TRBD1 or TRBD2 may supply D (5 bases each). This CDR3 contains 13 residues. Germline V gene lookup returns CDR1 LNHDA and CDR2 SQIVND (reference sequence). V was shortened by 3 bases and J by 7 bases, with 9 bases between the two germline ends. The CDR3 DNA follows: TGTGCCAGTAGTATTGGGGGTCACGGGGAGCTGTTTTTT. Its protein product is CASSIGGHGELFF.

This rearrangement joins TRBV5-1 to TRBJ2-2, with unresolved D. CDR1 and CDR2 (germline): SGHRS, YFSETQ. V gave up 0 bases and J gave up 7 bases, with 10 bases separating them. The CDR3 length is 14 residues. The CDR3 DNA sequence: TGCGCCAGCAGCTTGGATCTTCAGGTCGGGGAGCTGTTTTTT. As protein: CASSLDLQVGELFF.

The rearrangement uses TRBV29-1 and TRBJ2-1; perhaps D is TRBD1 or TRBD2 (5 bases each). Germline CDR1 and CDR2: SQVTM and ANQGSEA. This CDR3 is built from 12 residues. V lost 7 bases, J lost 9 bases, and 16 bases lay in between. CDR3 amino acids: CSAGTTHGEQFF. The DNA of the CDR3 is TGCAGCGCAGGGACCACCCACGGTGAGCAGTTCTTC.

This clone appeared many times. The chain carries TRBV6-5 and TRBJ1-5, with TRBD1 identical over 7 bases. The CDR3 is 15 amino acids. Germline V gene lookup returns CDR1 MNHEY and CDR2 SVGAGI. With V trimmed by 0 bases and J by 6 bases, 5 bases remained unmatched. Here the CDR3 reads CASSYSRGGTQPQHF. The CDR3 bases are TGTGCCAGCAGTTACTCGAGAGGGGGCACTCAGCCCCAGCATTTT.

CDR3 region: CASRIAGGRSDTQYF. In DNA form, the CDR3 reads TGTGCCAGCAGAATAGCGGGGGGGCGGTCAGATACGCAGTATTTT. This chain connects TRBV6-5 to TRBJ2-3, with 11 nucleotides matching TRBD2. The germline gives CDR1 MNHEY, CDR2 SVGAGI. V trimming: 6 bases; J trimming: 4 bases; junction bases outside the gene matches: 6. The CDR3 loop spans 15 amino acids.

The DNA for the CDR3 is TGTGCCAGCAGCGGCAGACAGGGTCACACTGAAGCTTTCTTT. This translates into CASSGRQGHTEAFF. The V call is TRBV7-8, the J call TRBJ1-1; 7 nucleotides match TRBD1. CDR1 is SGHVS, CDR2 FQNEAQ, per germline. The CDR3 spans 14 residues. V trimming: 5 bases; J trimming: 3 bases; junction bases outside the gene matches: 6.

The genes are TRBV5-1 and TRBJ2-7; D remains unclear. The CDR3 sequence is 14 residues long. Germline CDR1 SGHRS, CDR2 YFSETQ. V lost 0 bases, J lost 5 bases, and 12 bases lay in between. The CDR3 loop is CASSLVSGRDEQYF. CDR3 coding DNA: TGCGCCAGCAGCTTGGTATCGGGCCGCGACGAGCAGTACTTC.

V and J are TRBV5-5 and TRBJ2-7; TRBD1 matches at 7 bases. J gave up 4 bases and V 0 bases, and 4 bases lay outside the gene matches. Germline V gives CDR1 SGHKS, CDR2 YYEKEE (reference sequence). CDR3 length: 14 residues. CDR3 DNA: TGTGCCAGCAGCTTGGCACAGGGGCTTTACGAGCAGTACTTC. This codes for CASSLAQGLYEQYF. Drawing the rest from reference TRBV5-5 and TRBJ2-7, the complete variable domain is DAGVTQSPTHLIKTRGQQVTLRCSPISGHKSVSWYQQVLGQGPQFIFQYYEKEERGRGNFPDRFSARQFPNYSSELNVNALLLGDSALYLCASSLAQGLYEQYFGPGTRLTVT.

Concerning this clone: The junction does not match germline at one end; this may be a read error. The V and J genes are TRBV7-3 and TRBJ2-3; D tentatively reads TRBD1 or TRBD2 (6 bases each). From germline, CDR1 is SGHTA and CDR2 FQGTGA. The CDR3 is 15 amino acids. The CDR3 DNA reads TGTGCCAGCAGCCTAACGGGGGCCCCTGCAGATACGCAGTATTTT. Amino acid sequence: CASSLTGAPADTQYF.

This clone was recorded once. The V gene is TRBV9, the J gene TRBJ1-1; D is possibly TRBD1 (5 bases). Germline V gives CDR1 SGDLS, CDR2 YYNGEE. The V end was cut by 4 bases, the J end by 11 bases, with 9 bases between. This CDR3 has 10 amino acids. CDR3 nucleotides: TGTGCCAGCAGCCGGACAACGGCTTTCTTT. It codes for CASSRTTAFF.

This clone was seen a handful of times. The chain combines TRBV2 with TRBJ1-5, with TRBD1 identical over 8 bases. The CDR3 covers 17 residues. V was clipped by 8 bases and J by 0 bases; unmatched bases: 12. Looked up from germline, CDR1 is SNHLY and CDR2 is FYNNEI. CDR3 in DNA: TGTGCCAGCTACCGGGACAGGCGGCGAAGTAGCAATCAGCCCCAGCATTTT. Its protein product is CASYRDRRRSSNQPQHF.

The CDR3 nucleotides read TGCAGTGGGGGGATGGTAGATACGCAGTATTTT. Its translation is CSGGMVDTQYF. The J gene is TRBJ2-3, the V gene TRBV20-1, with D perhaps being TRBD1 or TRBD2 (5 bases each). Germline values: CDR1 DFQATT, CDR2 SNEGSKA (reference sequence). This CDR3 region has 11 residues. V was clipped by 7 bases and J by 5 bases, with 10 bases between them.

The chain couples TRBV5-8 to TRBJ2-1; D is unresolved. The CDR3 runs 14 residues. CDR1 and CDR2 (germline): SGHTS, YDEGEE. V was clipped by 2 bases and J by 7 bases, with 13 bases between them. The CDR3 loop is CASSFDPIVNEQFF. In DNA, the CDR3 is TGTGCCAGCAGCTTTGATCCGATTGTAAATGAGCAGTTCTTC.

The genes are TRBV29-1 and TRBJ2-7; a possible D gene is TRBD1 (5 bases). The CDR3 sequence is 13 residues long. V was cut by 1 base and J by 6 bases, with 13 bases left in between. Germline loops: CDR1 SQVTM, CDR2 ANQGSEA. The CDR3 is CSVEGQGTFEQYV. Written as DNA, the CDR3 is TGCAGCGTTGAAGGCCAGGGAACATTCGAGCAGTACGTC.

The chain couples TRBV5-6 to TRBJ2-1; 7 bases are shared with TRBD2. V lost 0 bases and J lost 9; bases outside the gene matches: 9. The CDR3 is 15 amino acids. In germline, CDR1 is SGHDT, CDR2 YYEEEE. The CDR3 bases are TGTGCCAGCAGCTTGGGGAGACTAGGGAGGGGTGAGCAGTTCTTC. Translated, it gives CASSLGRLGRGEQFF.

The gene calls are TRBV4-3 and TRBJ2-2; the D is unclear. This CDR3 has 15 residues. Between the trimmed V and J ends, which lost 3 bases and 4 bases, there was a span of 12 bases. Germline CDR1 is LGHNA and CDR2 is YSLEER. The CDR3 region is CASSQAQRGTGELFF. The CDR3 region has the DNA TGCGCCAGCAGCCAGGCCCAGAGAGGCACCGGGGAGCTGTTTTTT.

The chain uses TRBV30 and TRBJ1-6, with TRBD1 matching 8 bases. CDR3 length equals 13 residues. Per the germline V gene, CDR1 is GTSNPN and CDR2 is SVGIG (reference sequence). V lost 3 bases, J lost 7 bases, and 2 bases stayed unmatched. As DNA, the CDR3 is TGTGCCTGGAGAGGACAGGGAAATTCACCCCTCCACTTT. Its translation: CAWRGQGNSPLHF.

The chain is built from TRBV5-5 and TRBJ2-2, with D perhaps TRBD1 (5 bases). CDR3 length: 13 residues. From germline, CDR1 is SGHKS and CDR2 YYEKEE (reference sequence). V lost 5 bases to trimming and J lost 7 bases, with 12 bases between them. The CDR3, as DNA: TGTGCCAGCAGTCGTATCAGGGTCGGGGAGCTGTTTTTT. This encodes CASSRIRVGELFF.

The chain combines TRBV7-8 with TRBJ2-5, with 8 bases identical to TRBD2. The germline gives CDR1 SGHVS, CDR2 FQNEAQ. The CDR3 has 16 amino acids. Unmatched junction bases numbered 9, after V lost 1 base and J lost 5 bases. DNA for the CDR3: TGTGCCAGCAGCTTAGTAGGGGCTAGCGGGTCGGAGACCCAGTACTTC. Translated, it gives CASSLVGASGSETQYF.